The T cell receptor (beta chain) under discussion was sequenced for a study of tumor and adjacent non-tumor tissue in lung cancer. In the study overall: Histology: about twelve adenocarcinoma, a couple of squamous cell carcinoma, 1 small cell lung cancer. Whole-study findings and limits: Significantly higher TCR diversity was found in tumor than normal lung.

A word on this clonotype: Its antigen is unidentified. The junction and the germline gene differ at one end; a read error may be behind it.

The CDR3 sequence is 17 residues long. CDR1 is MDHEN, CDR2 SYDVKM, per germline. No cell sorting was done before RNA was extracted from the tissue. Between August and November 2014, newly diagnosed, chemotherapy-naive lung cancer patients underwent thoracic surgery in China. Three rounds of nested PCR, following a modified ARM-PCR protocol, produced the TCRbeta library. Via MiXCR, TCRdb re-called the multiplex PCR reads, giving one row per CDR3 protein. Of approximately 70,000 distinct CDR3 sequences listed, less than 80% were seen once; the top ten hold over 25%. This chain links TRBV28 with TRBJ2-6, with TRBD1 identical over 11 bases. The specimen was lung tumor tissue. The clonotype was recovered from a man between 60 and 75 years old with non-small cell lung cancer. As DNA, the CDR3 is TGTGCCTGCACCTGGACAGGGGGCTCTATTGGGGACAACGTCCTGACTTTC. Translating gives CACTWTGGSIGDNVLTF.